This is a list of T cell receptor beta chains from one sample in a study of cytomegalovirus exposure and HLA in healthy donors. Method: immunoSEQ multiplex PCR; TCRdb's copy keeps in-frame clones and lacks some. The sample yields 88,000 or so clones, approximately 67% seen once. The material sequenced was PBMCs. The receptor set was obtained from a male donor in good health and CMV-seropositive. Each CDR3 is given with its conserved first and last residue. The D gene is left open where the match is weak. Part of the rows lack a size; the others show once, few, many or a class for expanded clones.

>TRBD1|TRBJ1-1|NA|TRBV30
CAWSLGTGAEAFF
TGTGCCTGGAGTTTGGGGACAGGGGCTGAAGCTTTCTTT
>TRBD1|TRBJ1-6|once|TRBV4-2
CASSQGRTGKNSPLHF
TGTGCCAGCAGCCAAGGACGGACAGGGAAAAATTCACCCCTCCACTTT
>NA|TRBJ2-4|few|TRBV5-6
CASSLSQGIGTKNIQYF
TGTGCCAGCAGCTTGTCTCAGGGGATTGGAACCAAAAACATTCAGTACTTC
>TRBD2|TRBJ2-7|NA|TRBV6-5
CASSYATSGRYEQYF
TGTGCCAGCAGTTACGCCACTAGCGGCAGATACGAGCAGTACTTC
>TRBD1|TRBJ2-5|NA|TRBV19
CASSEGQGLETQYF
TGTGCCAGTAGTGAAGGACAGGGGTTGGAGACCCAGTACTTC
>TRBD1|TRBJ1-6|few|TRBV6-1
CAMGQTSSGDSPLHF
TGTGCCATGGGACAGACGTCCTCTGGGGATTCACCCCTCCACTTT
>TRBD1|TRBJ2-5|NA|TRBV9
CASSPSGTEETQYF
TGTGCCAGCAGCCCTTCCGGGACAGAAGAGACCCAGTACTTC
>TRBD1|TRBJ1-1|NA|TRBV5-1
CASSPGQGTEAFF
TGCGCCAGCAGCCCGGGACAGGGGACTGAAGCTTTCTTT
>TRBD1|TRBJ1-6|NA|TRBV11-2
CASSPVRRDRGPPLHF
TGTGCCAGCAGCCCGGTCCGAAGGGACAGAGGCCCACCCCTCCACTTT
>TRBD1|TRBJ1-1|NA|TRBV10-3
CAISVDRDTEAFF
TGTGCCATCAGTGTGGACAGGGACACTGAAGCTTTCTTT
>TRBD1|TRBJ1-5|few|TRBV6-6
CASSYETGSSQPQHF
TGTGCCAGCAGTTACGAGACAGGGTCAAGTCAGCCCCAGCATTTT
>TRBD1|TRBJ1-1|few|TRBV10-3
CAISGTGDTEAFF
TGTGCCATCAGCGGGACAGGGGACACTGAAGCTTTCTTT
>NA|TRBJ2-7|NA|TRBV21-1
CASSKMPLIGTAYEQYF
TGTGCCAGCAGCAAAATGCCCCTGATCGGGACAGCATACGAGCAGTACTTC
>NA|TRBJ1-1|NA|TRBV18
CASSPQLVSQFEAFF
TGTGCCAGCTCACCACAACTGGTGAGCCAATTTGAAGCTTTCTTT
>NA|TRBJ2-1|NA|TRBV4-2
CASSQDPQRQSSYNEQFF
TGTGCCAGCAGCCAAGATCCGCAGCGGCAAAGCTCCTACAATGAGCAGTTCTTC
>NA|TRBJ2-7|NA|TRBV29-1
CSVEMPGAIEQYF
TGCAGCGTTGAAATGCCAGGGGCAATCGAGCAGTACTTC
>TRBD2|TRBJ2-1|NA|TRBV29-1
CSVVGGVLNEQFF
TGCAGCGTTGTCGGGGGGGTTCTTAATGAGCAGTTCTTC
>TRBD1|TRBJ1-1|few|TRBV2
CASSEEQGAKAFF
TGTGCCAGCAGTGAAGAACAGGGGGCTAAAGCTTTCTTT
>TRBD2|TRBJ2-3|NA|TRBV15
CATSNPRENPDTQYF
TGTGCCACCAGCAACCCGCGGGAGAACCCAGATACGCAGTATTTT
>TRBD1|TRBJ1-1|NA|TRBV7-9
CASSYQGAHTEAFF
TGTGCCAGCAGCTATCAGGGGGCTCACACTGAAGCTTTCTTT
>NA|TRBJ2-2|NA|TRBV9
CASSPRAGANTGELFF
TGTGCCAGCAGCCCTAGAGCAGGGGCGAACACCGGGGAGCTGTTTTTT
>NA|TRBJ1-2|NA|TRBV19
CASSRANYGYTF
TGTGCCAGTAGTCGCGCTAACTATGGCTACACCTTC
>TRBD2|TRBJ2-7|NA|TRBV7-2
CASSQLAGTPLEQYF
TGTGCCAGCAGCCAACTAGCGGGGACCCCCCTTGAGCAGTACTTC
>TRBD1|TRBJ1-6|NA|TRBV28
CASTLGQLRNSPLHF
TGTGCCAGCACTTTGGGACAGCTTCGTAATTCACCCCTCCACTTT
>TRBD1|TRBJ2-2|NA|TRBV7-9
CASSPLSDRRQNTGELFF
TGTGCCAGCAGCCCACTGTCGGACAGGCGACAGAACACCGGGGAGCTGTTTTTT
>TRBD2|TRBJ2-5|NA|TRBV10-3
CATQGAGEETQYF
TGTGCCACCCAGGGAGCGGGAGAAGAGACCCAGTACTTC
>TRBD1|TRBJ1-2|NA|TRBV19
CASTLLRTGATYGYTF
TGTGCCAGTACCCTCCTCCGGACAGGGGCAACCTATGGCTACACCTTC
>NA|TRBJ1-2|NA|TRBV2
CASSEASGTTYTF
TGTGCCAGCAGTGAAGCGTCCGGGACAACCTACACCTTC
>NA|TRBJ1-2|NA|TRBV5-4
CASSLRGGNYGYTF
TGTGCCAGCAGCCTACGGGGGGGCAACTATGGCTACACCTTC
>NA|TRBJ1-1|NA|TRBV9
CASSVRGGLNTEAFF
TGTGCCAGCAGCGTGAGAGGCGGATTGAACACTGAAGCTTTCTTT
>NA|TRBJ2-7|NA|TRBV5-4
CASRGLGNEQYF
TGTGCCAGCAGGGGCTTAGGAAACGAGCAGTACTTC
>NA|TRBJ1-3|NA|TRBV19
CASSIVASSGNTIYF
TGTGCCAGTAGTATAGTGGCCAGCTCTGGAAACACCATATATTTT
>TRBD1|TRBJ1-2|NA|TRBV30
CAWSPQGAAGYTF
TGTGCCTGGAGTCCCCAGGGGGCGGCTGGCTACACCTTC
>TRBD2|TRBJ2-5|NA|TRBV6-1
CASSDGTSPETQYF
TGTGCCAGCAGTGACGGGACTAGCCCGGAGACCCAGTACTTC
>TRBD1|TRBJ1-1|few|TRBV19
CASSEGTGMNTEAFF
TGTGCCAGTAGTGAAGGGACAGGGATGAACACTGAAGCTTTCTTT
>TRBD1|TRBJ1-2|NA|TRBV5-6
CASSQDRDYGYTF
TGTGCCAGCAGCCAGGACAGGGACTATGGCTACACCTTC
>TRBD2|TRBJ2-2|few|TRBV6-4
CASSASGGSTGELFF
TGTGCCAGCAGTGCCTCTGGCGGGAGTACCGGGGAGCTGTTTTTT
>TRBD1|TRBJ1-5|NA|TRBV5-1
CASSWGQGANQPQHF
TGCGCCAGCAGCTGGGGACAGGGGGCCAATCAGCCCCAGCATTTT
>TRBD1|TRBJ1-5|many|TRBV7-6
CASSQGQTQPQHF
TGTGCCAGCAGCCAGGGACAGACTCAGCCCCAGCATTTT
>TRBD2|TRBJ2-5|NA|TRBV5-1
CASSSLVSGGQETQYF
TGCGCCAGCAGCTCCTTAGTTAGCGGGGGGCAAGAGACCCAGTACTTC
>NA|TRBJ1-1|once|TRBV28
CASSIAIPNTEAFF
TGTGCCAGCAGTATTGCGATTCCGAACACTGAAGCTTTCTTT
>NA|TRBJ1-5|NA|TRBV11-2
CASSSDMNQPQHF
TGTGCCAGCAGCTCAGACATGAATCAGCCCCAGCATTTT
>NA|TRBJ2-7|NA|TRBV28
CASSSVGDTISLYEQYF
TGTGCCAGCAGTTCCGTCGGGGACACCATTAGCCTCTACGAGCAGTACTTC